The rows below give T cell receptor beta chains drawn from one sample of a study of identifying expanded T cells in peripheral blood. Generated by immunoSEQ multiplex PCR, the TCRdb table keeps only in-frame clones and is missing some. Of 65,000 to 95,000 clones in the sample, around 84% are singletons; the top ten hold roughly 21%. Sequencing was performed on blood. Receptors were obtained from a person between 18 and 75 years old in good health. CDR3s include the opening cysteine and the closing phenylalanine or tryptophan. A D gene is named only where the DNA matches it firmly. Some rows mark clone size as missing; the rest say once, few, many or name a class of expanded clone.

j_call clone_size d_call v_call cdr3_length cdr3_nt cdr3_aa
TRBJ2-1 - - TRBV4-2 15 TGTGCCAGCAGCCAAGAAAAAGACAGAGGCTTTGAGCAGTTCTTC CASSQEKDRGFEQFF
TRBJ2-7 - TRBD1 TRBV28 15 TGTGCCAGCAGTTCCCTGGGACAGGGAGGGGACGAGCAGTACTTC CASSSLGQGGDEQYF
TRBJ2-7 - TRBD2 TRBV7-6 17 TGTGCCAGCAGCTTAGCCAGGACTAGCGGGGACTACTACGAGCAGTACTTC CASSLARTSGDYYEQYF
TRBJ1-5 - - TRBV27 13 TGTGCCAGCAGTTTAGGGGGCAGACAGCCCCAGCATTTT CASSLGGRQPQHF
TRBJ2-7 - TRBD2 TRBV9 15 TGTGCCAGCAGCCCTGGGGCGGGAGTATCGTACGAGCAGTACTTC CASSPGAGVSYEQYF
TRBJ1-3 - - TRBV28 15 TGTGCCAGCAGTCCTCCCCGGGGCAGGGAAAACACCATATATTTT CASSPPRGRENTIYF
TRBJ2-7 once TRBD1 TRBV28 14 TGTGCCAGCAGTTTTGGACAGGCAACCTACGAGCAGTACTTC CASSFGQATYEQYF
TRBJ2-3 - TRBD1 TRBV5-6 15 TGTGCCAGCAGCCCGGGGACAGGGATTACAGATACGCAGTATTTT CASSPGTGITDTQYF
TRBJ2-7 - TRBD1 TRBV28 23 TGTGCCAGCAGTCCCTATTTCCTTAGACAGGGGGATTCACCTTTTTCCGAAAACTACGAGCAGTACTTC CASSPYFLRQGDSPFSENYEQYF
TRBJ2-3 - - TRBV6-6 15 TGTGCCAGCAGTTACGTGGGTTCTGACACAGATACGCAGTATTTT CASSYVGSDTDTQYF
TRBJ1-3 - - TRBV6-5 14 TGTGCCAGCAGCCCCTCGGAGGACACAAACACCATATATTTT CASSPSEDTNTIYF
TRBJ2-7 - TRBD2 TRBV11-2 15 TGTGCCAGCAGACCCAGCGGGAAAGGCTCCTACGAGCAGTACTTC CASRPSGKGSYEQYF
TRBJ2-3 few - TRBV20-1 11 TGCAGTGCTCTATACGCAGATACGCAGTATTTT CSALYADTQYF
TRBJ2-7 - - TRBV19 14 TGTGCCTCGTGCACCATAAAGTTTTTATACGAGCAGTACTTC CASCTIKFLYEQYF
TRBJ2-7 few TRBD2 TRBV6-5 15 TGTGCCAGCTCACCTGCCGGGACTAGCGGGTACGAGCAGTACTTC CASSPAGTSGYEQYF
TRBJ1-4 - - TRBV27 14 TGTGCCAGCAGGAGGGGGATTGATGGCGAAAAACTGTTTTTT CASRRGIDGEKLFF
TRBJ2-7 - TRBD2 TRBV9 16 TGTGCCAGCAGCGTGGGAATAGCGGGAGGGATCGACGAGCAGTACTTC CASSVGIAGGIDEQYF
TRBJ1-5 - - TRBV2 16 TGTGCCAGCACCGCCCAGGCCTCATATAGCAATCAGCCCCAGCATTTT CASTAQASYSNQPQHF
TRBJ2-3 - - TRBV11-2 12 TGTGCCAGCAGCGACGAGCGGGATACGCAGTATTTT CASSDERDTQYF
TRBJ2-1 - - TRBV7-9 17 TGTGCCAGCAGCTTAGAATTGGCCCTAAGAAGGTACAATGAGCAGTTCTTC CASSLELALRRYNEQFF
TRBJ1-3 - - TRBV14 15 TGTGCCAGCAGCCAAGATCAGAACTCTGGAAACACCATATATTTT CASSQDQNSGNTIYF
TRBJ1-2 - - TRBV18 12 TGTGCCAGCTCACCAGGGAACTATGGCTACACCTTC CASSPGNYGYTF
TRBJ2-1 once - TRBV29-1 11 TGCAGCGTGGACAGCTACAATGAGCAGTTCTTC CSVDSYNEQFF
TRBJ1-1 - - TRBV4-2 16 TGTGCCAGCAGCGCATTAGGAGGGGAAAAGAACACTGAAGCTTTCTTT CASSALGGEKNTEAFF
TRBJ2-1 - - TRBV7-6 15 TGTGCCAGCAGCTTAGAGTACGGCTCCTACAATGAGCAGTTCTTC CASSLEYGSYNEQFF
TRBJ1-1 few - TRBV5-4 15 TGTGCCAGCAGCTTGGGGATACAGGGCCGGACTGAAGCTTTCTTT CASSLGIQGRTEAFF
TRBJ2-6 - - TRBV19 15 TGTGCCAGTAAAAAACAGGGTGGAGGGGCCAACGTCCTGACTTTC CASKKQGGGANVLTF
TRBJ1-2 - TRBD1 TRBV27 18 TGTGCCAGCAGTTTATTGGGGACAGGGGGAATAAGAGGGGATGGCTACACCTTC CASSLLGTGGIRGDGYTF
TRBJ2-5 - - TRBV30 14 TGTGCCTGGAGTGTACTGGCAGGGATAGAGACCCAGTACTTC CAWSVLAGIETQYF
TRBJ2-5 - - TRBV30 17 TGTGCCTGGAGTGTGGGGGCCCGACACGGATACGGGGAGACCCAGTACTTC CAWSVGARHGYGETQYF
TRBJ1-1 - - TRBV29-1 12 TGCAGCGTTGAAGGCGCGAACACTGAAGCTTTCTTT CSVEGANTEAFF
TRBJ2-7 once TRBD2 TRBV30 14 TGTGCCTGGAGTGTGCTAGCGGGGTCCTACGAGCAGTACTTC CAWSVLAGSYEQYF
TRBJ1-3 - - TRBV19 13 TGTGCCAGTAGTCCGAAGGCTGGAAACACCATATATTTT CASSPKAGNTIYF
TRBJ2-5 - TRBD2 TRBV10-3 17 TGTGCCATCAGTGTAGGCGGGAGGGTCGGGGGGCAAGAGACCCAGTACTTC CAISVGGRVGGQETQYF
TRBJ1-3 once - TRBV28 17 TGTGCCAGCACCACTACAACCGCCGGCGGGGATGGAAACACCATATATTTT CASTTTTAGGDGNTIYF
TRBJ2-5 - TRBD2 TRBV30 15 TGTGCCTGGAGGATAAGTAGCGGGATGGCGGGGACCCAGTACTTC CAWRISSGMAGTQYF
TRBJ2-7 - - TRBV6-6 14 TGTGCCAGCAGTTACGAGGGATACACCTACGAGCAGTACTTC CASSYEGYTYEQYF
TRBJ2-3 - TRBD1 TRBV30 17 TGTGCCTGGAGTGTACAGGTATCGGGACAGATGACAGATACGCAGTATTTT CAWSVQVSGQMTDTQYF
TRBJ2-7 - - TRBV6-5 13 TGTGCCAGCAGTTACTCGGAGAGGAGCGAGCAGTACTTC CASSYSERSEQYF
TRBJ1-2 - TRBD1 TRBV11-1 14 TGTGCCAGCAGCCCAGTGGACAGGGCCAGGTTGCACACCTTC CASSPVDRARLHTF
TRBJ2-3 once - TRBV6-5 14 TGTGCCAGCACCTACCGGAAGGGTGTGGATACGCAGTATTTT CASTYRKGVDTQYF
TRBJ2-7 - - TRBV2 13 TGTGCCAGCAGTGTAGACCGCTGGGGCGAGCAGTACTTC CASSVDRWGEQYF
TRBJ2-5 - - TRBV7-9 14 TGTGCCAGCAGCCGTGGGACGGGGCAAGAGACCCAGTACTTC CASSRGTGQETQYF
TRBJ1-4 - - TRBV10-3 14 TGTGCCATCAGTGAGTCTAGTACAGGTGAAAAACTGTTTTTT CAISESSTGEKLFF
TRBJ1-5 - - TRBV7-2 13 TGTGCCAGCAGCGTCAGGGTGGATCAGCCCCAGCATTTT CASSVRVDQPQHF
TRBJ2-3 - TRBD2 TRBV7-3 13 TGTGCCAGCAGCTGGCGGGAGAGAGATACGCAGTATTTT CASSWRERDTQYF
TRBJ2-1 - TRBD2 TRBV5-1 17 TGCGCCAGTTGTGAGCTTGCGGGAGGGAGCTCCTACAATGAGCAGTTCTTC CASCELAGGSSYNEQFF
TRBJ2-3 few - TRBV7-2 16 TGTGCCAGCAGCTTAGAAGGCAGGGTTGAAATGGATACGCAGTATTTT CASSLEGRVEMDTQYF
TRBJ2-2 few TRBD2 TRBV5-1 13 TGCGCCAGCAGCTTGCTTAGCGGGGGGGAGCTGTTTTTT CASSLLSGGELFF
TRBJ2-5 - TRBD1 TRBV5-4 15 TGTGCCAGCAGCTTGTGGGACAGGGGATGGGAGACCCAGTACTTC CASSLWDRGWETQYF
TRBJ1-3 - TRBD1 TRBV29-1 14 TGCAGCGTCTCCACGACAGGGGTTGGAAACACCATATATTTT CSVSTTGVGNTIYF
TRBJ1-1 - - TRBV9 16 TGTGCCAGCAGCCCCCCAAAGACAGACGAGAACACTGAAGCTTTCTTT CASSPPKTDENTEAFF
TRBJ2-1 - TRBD2 TRBV27 13 TGTGCCAGTGGACTAGCGGGAGTGGATGAGCAGTTCTTC CASGLAGVDEQFF
TRBJ2-3 - TRBD2 TRBV7-2 15 TGTGCCAGCAGCACCCGACTAGCGGGAGCAGATACGCAGTATTTT CASSTRLAGADTQYF
TRBJ1-1 once - TRBV7-2 16 TGTGCCAGCAGCTTGGGCAGGGGCGAGATGAACACTGAAGCTTTCTTT CASSLGRGEMNTEAFF
TRBJ1-5 - - TRBV5-1 16 TGCGCCAGCAGCTTGGGAGGGGGGCCTGGCAATCAGCCCCAGCATTTT CASSLGGGPGNQPQHF
TRBJ2-7 - - TRBV5-6 15 TGTGCCAGCAGCTTGGGTCTAGAAGTTCCCTACGAGCAGTACTTC CASSLGLEVPYEQYF